The next 16 T cell receptor beta chains were all read from a single sample in a study of shared clonotypes between healthy human individuals (dated by TCRdb to 2020 to 2021). CD8 naive samples were CD45RO-negative cells positively selected for CCR7, giving a CD45RA+CCR7+ population that excluded TemRA cells. The library relied on the immunoSEQ multiplex PCR assay. The clones in this table, taken by TCRdb from immuneACCESS, are in-frame only. Not every clone is retained; where verified, under half of the shortfall comes from an unresolved V gene, and the cause of the rest is unknown. In all, the sample holds approximately 600,000 clones, and 90% to 95% of those were seen once. The biggest ten clones account for about 0.11% of the sample. The material sequenced was naive CD8+ T cells sorted from blood. This specimen's cell subset or site label, interpreted: CD45RA+CCR7+. These receptor sequences come from a woman aged 25 to 39 in good health.

The genes are TRBV7-2 and TRBJ2-7; D might be TRBD2 (7 bases). The germline gives CDR1 SGHTA, CDR2 FQGNSA. There are 14 residues in the CDR3. V shed 5 bases and J shed 3 bases, with 14 bases lying between them. CDR3 protein: CASSPRGAGYEQYF. The CDR3 nucleotides read TGTGCCAGCAGCCCACGGGGGGCGGGCTACGAGCAGTACTTC.

The chain employs TRBV5-4 and TRBJ2-1; D is possibly TRBD2 (6 bases). This CDR3 is built from 15 residues. The V gene's germline CDR1 is SGHNT and CDR2 YYREEE (reference sequence). V lost 2 bases, J lost 6 bases, and 15 bases lay in between. The CDR3 protein is CASSFSLAGPNEQFF. CDR3 coding DNA: TGTGCCAGCAGCTTCTCCTTGGCGGGACCCAATGAGCAGTTCTTC.

The chain combines TRBV13 with TRBJ1-6; weak D call: TRBD1 (6 bases). Germline V gene lookup returns CDR1 PRHDT and CDR2 FYEKMQ (reference sequence). CDR3 size: 15 residues. V lost 4 bases, J lost 7 bases, and 14 bases lay in between. The CDR3 nucleotides read TGTGCCAGCAGCTCACTAACAGGGATCAATTCACCCCTCCACTTT. Translation: CASSSLTGINSPLHF. The variable domain in full, completed from reference TRBV13 and TRBJ1-6, reads AAGVIQSPRHLIKEKRETATLKCYPIPRHDTVYWYQQGPGQDPQFLISFYEKMQSDKGSIPDRFSAQQFSDYHSELNMSSLELGDSALYFCASSSLTGINSPLHFGNGTRLTVT.

This chain connects TRBV28 to TRBJ2-7, with TRBD2 identical over 7 bases. CDR3 length: 15 amino acids. Germline V gene lookup returns CDR1 MDHEN and CDR2 SYDVKM. V lost 3 bases, J lost 2 bases, and 7 bases stayed unmatched. DNA of the CDR3: TGTGCCAGCAGTTTGGGGCTAGCGGTCACCTACGAGCAGTACTTC. Amino acid sequence: CASSLGLAVTYEQYF. Using reference TRBV28 and TRBJ2-7 for the parts outside the CDR3, the full variable domain is DVKVTQSSRYLVKRTGEKVFLECVQDMDHENMFWYRQDPGLGLRLIYFSYDVKMKEKGDIPEGYSVSREKKERFSLILESASTNQTSMYLCASSLGLAVTYEQYFGPGTRLTVT.

The gene calls are TRBV9 and TRBJ2-1, with 11 bases that match TRBD2. CDR1 is SGDLS and CDR2 is YYNGEE in the germline V gene. Trimming at V came to 4 bases and at J to 7 bases, leaving 10 bases not matched to a gene. The CDR3 is made up of 16 amino acids. In DNA form, the CDR3 reads TGTGCCAGCAGCCTTCGTAGCGGGAGGGCCGGAAATGAGCAGTTCTTC. This encodes CASSLRSGRAGNEQFF.

This CDR3 reads CASSHGTSYEQYF. DNA for the CDR3: TGTGCCAGCAGCCACGGGACAAGCTACGAGCAGTACTTC. This chain uses TRBV11-2 with TRBJ2-7; possibly TRBD1 for D (6 bases). V was clipped by 5 bases and J by 3 bases, with 11 bases between them. The germline CDR1 and CDR2 sequences are SGHAT and FQNNGV. The CDR3 runs 13 residues.

The V gene is TRBV27, the J gene TRBJ2-1; 9 bases agree with TRBD2. The CDR3 has 15 residues. Germline V gives CDR1 MNHEY, CDR2 SMNVEV (reference sequence). With 6 bases clipped from V and 7 bases from J, the junction kept 10 bases outside the gene matches. The CDR3 sequence: CASRTLSGSFNEQFF. The CDR3 bases are TGTGCCAGCAGAACGCTTAGCGGGAGCTTTAATGAGCAGTTCTTC.

This chain uses TRBV7-9 with TRBJ2-7, with a weak D call TRBD1 (8 bases). CDR1 is SEHNR and CDR2 is FQNEAQ in the germline V gene (reference sequence). The V end lost 5 bases, the J end lost 0 bases, and 17 bases lay between the germline ends. This CDR3 has 16 amino acids. This chain's CDR3 is CASSTETGGVSYEQYF. CDR3 sequence (DNA): TGTGCCAGCAGCACCGAAACAGGGGGGGTCTCCTACGAGCAGTACTTC.

The chain employs TRBV29-1 and TRBJ2-5, with D unclear. With the DNA end fitting TRBJ2-7 better, the J assignment may be wrong. The V gene's germline CDR1 is SQVTM and CDR2 ANQGSEA. The CDR3 totals 15 residues. The DNA of the CDR3 is TGCAGCGTTGAAGATGTGCAGGAAGACTCCTACGAGCAGTACTTC. This codes for CSVEDVQEDSYEQYF.

The V gene is TRBV5-1, the J gene TRBJ1-2; 9 bases line up with TRBD1. CDR1 SGHRS and CDR2 YFSETQ come from the germline V gene. Trimming cost V 0 bases and J 5 bases; bases outside gene matches: 5. The CDR3 runs 15 residues. For the CDR3, the DNA is TGCGCCAGCAGCTTGGAACAGGGGGCGAGGTATGGCTACACCTTC. Amino acid sequence: CASSLEQGARYGYTF.

The chain combines TRBV9 with TRBJ1-1, with 8 bases lining up with TRBD1. Germline V CDR1 and CDR2: SGDLS, YYNGEE. The length of the CDR3 is 14 residues. V dropped 3 bases and J dropped 6; count of bases not matched to a gene: 7. CDR3 protein: CASSEGQGSAEAFF. The CDR3 bases are TGTGCCAGCAGCGAAGGACAGGGATCAGCTGAAGCTTTCTTT.

The chain recombines TRBV27 with TRBJ1-2, with no clear D. V was shortened by 3 bases and J by 7 bases, with 18 bases between the two germline ends. CDR1 and CDR2 (germline): MNHEY, SMNVEV (reference sequence). The CDR3 is made up of 15 amino acids. This chain's CDR3 is CASSFGVEPEGGYTF. DNA of the CDR3: TGTGCCAGCAGTTTTGGAGTTGAACCAGAGGGTGGCTACACCTTC.

The rearrangement joins TRBV4-1 to TRBJ2-2; 8 nucleotides match TRBD1. The germline V gene encodes CDR1 MGHRA and CDR2 YSYEKL. V shed 4 bases and J 8 bases; nucleotides not matched to a gene: 12. The CDR3 sequence is 16 residues long. The CDR3: CASSRVTGGPMGELFF. The CDR3 DNA sequence: TGCGCCAGCAGCCGAGTAACAGGGGGGCCAATGGGGGAGCTGTTTTTT.

This CDR3 is CASSLALYGSYEQYF. In DNA form, the CDR3 reads TGTGCCAGCAGCTTAGCGCTATATGGGAGTTACGAGCAGTACTTC. The chain employs TRBV7-2 and TRBJ2-5; possibly TRBD2 for D (5 bases). The J call may be wrong; the DNA end is better matched by TRBJ2-7. The CDR3 is 15 amino acids. Germline V gene lookup returns CDR1 SGHTA and CDR2 FQGNSA.

This clone was counted a few times. Other DNA sequences from this sample encode an identical CDR3 as well. The V call is TRBV30, the J call TRBJ1-5; no reliable D call. In germline, CDR1 is GTSNPN, CDR2 SVGIG (reference sequence). V lost 0 bases and J lost 4, with 7 bases in between. The CDR3 runs to 13 residues. The CDR3 region has the DNA TGTGCCTGGAGTGTACTTTCTAATCAGCCCCAGCATTTT. This sequence encodes CAWSVLSNQPQHF.

The V call is TRBV6-5, the J call TRBJ1-1; D is unresolved. From germline, CDR1 is MNHEY and CDR2 SVGAGI. The V gene lost 4 bases and the J gene lost 3 bases, with 12 bases spanning the gap. The CDR3 loop spans 14 amino acids. The CDR3 region is CASSSVDPHTEAFF. In nucleotides, the CDR3 is TGTGCCAGCAGTTCCGTCGACCCTCACACTGAAGCTTTCTTT.